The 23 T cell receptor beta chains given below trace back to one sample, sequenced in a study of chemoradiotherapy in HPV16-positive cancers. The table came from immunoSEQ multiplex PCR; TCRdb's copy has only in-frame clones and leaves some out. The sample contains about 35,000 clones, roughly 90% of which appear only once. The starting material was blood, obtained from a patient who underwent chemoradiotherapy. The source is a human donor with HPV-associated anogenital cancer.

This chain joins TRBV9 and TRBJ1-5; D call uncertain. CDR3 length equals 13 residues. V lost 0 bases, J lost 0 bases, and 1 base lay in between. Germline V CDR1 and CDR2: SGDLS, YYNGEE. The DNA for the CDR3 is TGTGCCAGCAGCGTAGGTAGCAATCAGCCCCAGCATTTT. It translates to CASSVGSNQPQHF.

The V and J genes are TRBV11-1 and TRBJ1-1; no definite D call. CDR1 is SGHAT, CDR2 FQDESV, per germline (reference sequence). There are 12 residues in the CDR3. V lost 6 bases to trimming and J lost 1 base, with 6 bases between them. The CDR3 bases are TGTGCCAGCAGATCAGGGAACACTGAAGCTTTCTTT. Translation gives CASRSGNTEAFF.

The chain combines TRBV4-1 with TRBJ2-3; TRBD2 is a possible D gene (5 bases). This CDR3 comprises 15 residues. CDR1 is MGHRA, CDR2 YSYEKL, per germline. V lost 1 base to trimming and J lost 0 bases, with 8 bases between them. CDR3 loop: CASSQGRTSTDTQYF. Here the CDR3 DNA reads TGCGCCAGCAGCCAAGGACGGACTAGCACAGATACGCAGTATTTT.

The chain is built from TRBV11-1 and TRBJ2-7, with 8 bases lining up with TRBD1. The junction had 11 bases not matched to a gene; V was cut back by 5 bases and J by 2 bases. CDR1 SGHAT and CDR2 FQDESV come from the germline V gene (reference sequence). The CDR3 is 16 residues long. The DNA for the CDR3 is TGTGCCAGCAGCGCCCCTGAGGGACAGGCGACCTACGAGCAGTACTTC. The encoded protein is CASSAPEGQATYEQYF.

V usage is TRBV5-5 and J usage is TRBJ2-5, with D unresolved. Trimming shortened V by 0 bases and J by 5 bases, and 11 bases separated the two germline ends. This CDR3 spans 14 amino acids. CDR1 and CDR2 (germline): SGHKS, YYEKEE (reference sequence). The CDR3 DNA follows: TGTGCCAGCAGCTTGGTAAATCTGGGGGAGACCCAGTACTTC. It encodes CASSLVNLGETQYF.

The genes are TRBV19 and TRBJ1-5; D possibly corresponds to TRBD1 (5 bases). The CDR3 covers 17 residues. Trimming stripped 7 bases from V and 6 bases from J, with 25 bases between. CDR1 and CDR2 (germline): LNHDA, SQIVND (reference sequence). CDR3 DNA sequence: TGTGCCAGTATAGGTGGGGGGATGGCGGGGATTGGTCAGCCCCAGCATTTT. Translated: CASIGGGMAGIGQPQHF.

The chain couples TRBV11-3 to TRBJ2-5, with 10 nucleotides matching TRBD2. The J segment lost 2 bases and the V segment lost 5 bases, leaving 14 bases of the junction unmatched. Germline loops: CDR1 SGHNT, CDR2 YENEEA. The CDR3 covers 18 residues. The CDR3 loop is CASSKGGLAGVGQETQYF. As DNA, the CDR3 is TGTGCCAGCAGCAAAGGGGGGCTAGCGGGGGTTGGACAAGAGACCCAGTACTTC.

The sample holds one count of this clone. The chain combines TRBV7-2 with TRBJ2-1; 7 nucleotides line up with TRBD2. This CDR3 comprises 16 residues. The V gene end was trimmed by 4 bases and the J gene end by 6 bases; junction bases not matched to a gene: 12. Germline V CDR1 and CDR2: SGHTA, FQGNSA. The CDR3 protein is CASSWSRTRVPNEQFF. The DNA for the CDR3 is TGTGCCAGCAGCTGGTCTCGGACTAGAGTTCCCAATGAGCAGTTCTTC.

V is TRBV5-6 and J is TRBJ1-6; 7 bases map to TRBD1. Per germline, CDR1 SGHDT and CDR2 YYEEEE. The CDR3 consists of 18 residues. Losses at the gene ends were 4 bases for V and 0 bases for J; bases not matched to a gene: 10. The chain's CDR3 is CASSKGQILSSYNSPLHF. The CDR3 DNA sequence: TGTGCCAGCAGCAAGGGACAGATCCTAAGCTCCTATAATTCACCCCTCCACTTT.

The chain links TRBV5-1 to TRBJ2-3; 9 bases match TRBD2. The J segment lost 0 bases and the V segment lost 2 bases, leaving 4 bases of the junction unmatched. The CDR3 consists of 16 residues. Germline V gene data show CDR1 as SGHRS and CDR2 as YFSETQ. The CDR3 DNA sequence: TGCGCCAGCAGCTTTTCAAGCGGGGGGAGCACAGATACGCAGTATTTT. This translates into CASSFSSGGSTDTQYF.

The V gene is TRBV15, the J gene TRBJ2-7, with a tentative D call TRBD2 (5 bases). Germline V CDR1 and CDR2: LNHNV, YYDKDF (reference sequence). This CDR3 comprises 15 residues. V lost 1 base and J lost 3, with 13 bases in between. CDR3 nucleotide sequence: TGTGCCACCAGCAGAGGAGGGTCATTATTCTACGAGCAGTACTTC. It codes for CATSRGGSLFYEQYF.

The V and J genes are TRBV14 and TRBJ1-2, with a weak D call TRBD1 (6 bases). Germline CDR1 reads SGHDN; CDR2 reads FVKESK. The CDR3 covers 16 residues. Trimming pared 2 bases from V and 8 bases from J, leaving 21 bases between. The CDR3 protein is CASSQKSPEGVGGYTF. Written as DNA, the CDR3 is TGTGCCAGCAGCCAAAAGAGTCCTGAGGGGGTAGGGGGCTACACCTTC.

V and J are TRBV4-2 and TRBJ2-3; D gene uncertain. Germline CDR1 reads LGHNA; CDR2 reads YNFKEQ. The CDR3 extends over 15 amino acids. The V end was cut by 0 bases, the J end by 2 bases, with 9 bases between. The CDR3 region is CASSQDWTNTDTQYF. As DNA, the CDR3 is TGTGCCAGCAGCCAAGATTGGACGAACACAGATACGCAGTATTTT.

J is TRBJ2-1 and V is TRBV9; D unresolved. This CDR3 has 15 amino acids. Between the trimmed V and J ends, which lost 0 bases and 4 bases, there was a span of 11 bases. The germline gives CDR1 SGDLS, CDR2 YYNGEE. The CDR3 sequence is CASSVATAGYNEQFF. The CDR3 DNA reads TGTGCCAGCAGCGTAGCTACGGCCGGGTACAATGAGCAGTTCTTC. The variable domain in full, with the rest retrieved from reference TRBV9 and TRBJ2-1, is DSGVTQTPKHLITATGQRVTLRCSPRSGDLSVYWYQQSLDQGLQFLIQYYNGEERAKGNILERFSAQQFPDLHSELNLSSLELGDSALYFCASSVATAGYNEQFFGPGTRLTVL.

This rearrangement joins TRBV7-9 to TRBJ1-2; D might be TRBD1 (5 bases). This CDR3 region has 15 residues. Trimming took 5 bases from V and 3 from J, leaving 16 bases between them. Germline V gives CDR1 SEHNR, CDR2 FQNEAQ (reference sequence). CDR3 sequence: CASSLGLRVDYGYTF. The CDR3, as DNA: TGTGCCAGCAGCCTTGGCCTCAGGGTGGACTATGGCTACACCTTC. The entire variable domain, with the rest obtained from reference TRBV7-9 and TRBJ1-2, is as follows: DTGVSQNPRHKITKRGQNVTFRCDPISEHNRLYWYRQTLGQGPEFLTYFQNEAQLEKSRLLSDRFSAERPKGSFSTLEIQRTEQGDSAMYLCASSLGLRVDYGYTFGSGTRLTVV.

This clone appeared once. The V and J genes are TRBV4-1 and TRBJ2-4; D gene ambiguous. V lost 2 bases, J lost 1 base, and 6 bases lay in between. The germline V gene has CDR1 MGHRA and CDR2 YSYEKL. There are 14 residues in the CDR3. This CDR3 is CASSQLGAKNIQYF. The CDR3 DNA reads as TGCGCCAGCAGCCAATTGGGGGCCAAAAACATTCAGTACTTC.

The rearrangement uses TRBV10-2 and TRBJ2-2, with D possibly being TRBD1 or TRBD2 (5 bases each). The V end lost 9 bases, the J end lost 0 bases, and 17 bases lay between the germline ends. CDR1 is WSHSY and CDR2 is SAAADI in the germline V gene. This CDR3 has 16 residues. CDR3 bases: TGCGCCAGTGGGACGTATCGATATTCGAACACCGGGGAGCTGTTTTTT. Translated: CASGTYRYSNTGELFF.

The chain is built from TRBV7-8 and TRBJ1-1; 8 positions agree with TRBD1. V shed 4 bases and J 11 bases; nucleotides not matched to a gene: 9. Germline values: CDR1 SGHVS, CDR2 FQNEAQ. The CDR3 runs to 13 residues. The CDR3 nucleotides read TGTGCCAGCAGCTCAAACGCGGACAGGGACGCTTTCTTT. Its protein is CASSSNADRDAFF.

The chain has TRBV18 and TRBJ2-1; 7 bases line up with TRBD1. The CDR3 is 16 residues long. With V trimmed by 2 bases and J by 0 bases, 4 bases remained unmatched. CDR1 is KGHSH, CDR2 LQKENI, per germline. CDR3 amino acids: CASSPSQGSSYNEQFF. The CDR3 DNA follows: TGTGCCAGCTCACCATCACAGGGGAGCTCCTACAATGAGCAGTTCTTC.

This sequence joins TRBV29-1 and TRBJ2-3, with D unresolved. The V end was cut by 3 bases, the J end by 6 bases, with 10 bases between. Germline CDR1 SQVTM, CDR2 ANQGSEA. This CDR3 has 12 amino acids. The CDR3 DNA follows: TGCAGCGTTGAGAGCCTAACCGATACGCAGTATTTT. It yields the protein CSVESLTDTQYF.

The CDR3 DNA follows: TGTGCCAGCAGCGTAGCAGGGGGCCGGAACATTCAGTACTTC. Amino acid sequence: CASSVAGGRNIQYF. The V gene is TRBV9, the J gene TRBJ2-4; 8 bases line up with TRBD1. J gave up 7 bases and V 0 bases, and 3 bases lay outside the gene matches. This CDR3 region has 14 residues. From germline, CDR1 is SGDLS and CDR2 YYNGEE. Full variable domain (outside the CDR3, taken from reference TRBV9 and TRBJ2-4): DSGVTQTPKHLITATGQRVTLRCSPRSGDLSVYWYQQSLDQGLQFLIQYYNGEERAKGNILERFSAQQFPDLHSELNLSSLELGDSALYFCASSVAGGRNIQYFGAGTRLSVL.

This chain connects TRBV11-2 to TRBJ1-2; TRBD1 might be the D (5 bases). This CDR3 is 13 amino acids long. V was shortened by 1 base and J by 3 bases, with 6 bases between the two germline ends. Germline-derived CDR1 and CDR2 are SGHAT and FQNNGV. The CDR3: CASSLGGDYGYTF. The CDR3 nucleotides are TGTGCCAGCAGCTTAGGGGGGGACTATGGCTACACCTTC.

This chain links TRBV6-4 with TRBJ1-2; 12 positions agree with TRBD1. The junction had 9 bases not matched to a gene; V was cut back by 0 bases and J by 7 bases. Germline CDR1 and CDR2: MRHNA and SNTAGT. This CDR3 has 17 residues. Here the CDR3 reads CASSDSKRDRGRSGYTF. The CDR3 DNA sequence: TGTGCCAGCAGTGACTCTAAGAGGGACAGGGGGCGAAGTGGCTACACCTTC.